The 24 T cell receptor beta chains listed next were all sequenced from one sample in a study of CD8 T cells in Susac syndrome. When the RNA was reverse transcribed, random hexamers were used with an input of roughly 0.45 to 1 ug. Each CDR3 protein gets one entry after TCRdb re-called the immunoSEQ multiplex PCR reads with MiXCR. The table has roughly 150,000 distinct CDR3 sequences, around 96% seen once. The specimen was CD8+ T cells from PBMCs. The origin of the receptors is a human donor with multiple sclerosis.

This rearrangement joins TRBV2 to TRBJ1-6; D unresolved. The CDR3 contains 14 residues. Germline assignment: CDR1 SNHLY and CDR2 FYNNEI. Trimming took 2 bases from V and 7 from J, leaving 9 bases between them. The CDR3 bases are TGTGCCAGCAGTGAAAACAGAAGGAATTCACCCCTCCACTTT. Encoded protein: CASSENRRNSPLHF.

DNA for the CDR3: TGCGCCAGCAGCGCGGGACAGCTGAGCACAGATACGCAGTATTTT. Protein: CASSAGQLSTDTQYF. The V gene is TRBV5-1, the J gene TRBJ2-3; D may be TRBD1 (7 bases). The V and J ends lost 4 bases and 0 bases respectively, with 12 bases between them. CDR3 length: 15 residues. Germline CDR1 and CDR2: SGHRS and YFSETQ. The variable domain in full, completed from reference TRBV5-1 and TRBJ2-3, reads KAGVTQTPRYLIKTRGQQVTLSCSPISGHRSVSWYQQTPGQGLQFLFEYFSETQRNKGNFPGRFSGRQFSNSRSEMNVSTLELGDSALYLCASSAGQLSTDTQYFGPGTRLTVL.

The chain recombines TRBV5-1 with TRBJ2-1, with unresolved D. The CDR3 is made up of 11 amino acids. Trimming took 5 bases from V and 4 from J, leaving 4 bases between them. CDR1 and CDR2 from the germline V gene are SGHRS and YFSETQ. The CDR3 here is CASRDYNEQFF. CDR3 DNA sequence: TGCGCCAGCAGGGATTACAATGAGCAGTTCTTC.

This chain links TRBV4-3 with TRBJ1-6, with 9 bases fitting TRBD1. The V gene's germline CDR1 is LGHNA and CDR2 YSLEER. CDR3 length equals 16 residues. With V trimmed by 0 bases and J by 13 bases, 10 bases remained unmatched. In DNA form, the CDR3 reads TGCGCCAGCAGCCAAGAGGGGGACAGGGTCACTGGGCCCCTCCACTTT. Amino acids: CASSQEGDRVTGPLHF.

This chain connects TRBV12-3 or TRBV12-4 to TRBJ1-2, with D possibly TRBD1 on 5 matching bases. Trimming shortened V by 4 bases and J by 0 bases, and 15 bases separated the two germline ends. The CDR3 is made up of 16 amino acids. The CDR3 bases are TGTGCCAGCAGTTCCGGGACTGATGGTCCTAACTATGGCTACACCTTC. Protein product: CASSSGTDGPNYGYTF.

This chain links TRBV9 with TRBJ2-5; possibly TRBD1 for D (7 bases). CDR3 size: 14 residues. V was cut by 3 bases and J by 1 base, with 10 bases left in between. CDR1 is SGDLS, CDR2 YYNGEE, per germline. The CDR3 DNA sequence: TGTGCCAGCAGCGGCGGGACAGCCCAAGAGACCCAGTACTTC. Protein: CASSGGTAQETQYF.

The chain carries TRBV27 and TRBJ2-4; D is unresolved. CDR1 MNHEY and CDR2 SMNVEV come from the germline V gene (reference sequence). The V end was cut by 8 bases, the J end by 5 bases, with 10 bases between. This CDR3 contains 12 residues. The CDR3 nucleotides read TGTGCCAGCGGCCTTAGTGAAAACATTCAGTACTTC. Its translation: CASGLSENIQYF.

The V call is TRBV12-3 or TRBV12-4, the J call TRBJ2-7; possibly TRBD1 for D (5 bases). The CDR3 sequence is 14 residues long. V was pared by 6 bases and J by 5 bases, with 17 bases between. CDR3 bases: TGTGCCAGCAGCCTCTTGGGGCCAGGGAACGAGCAGTACTTC. Translating it yields CASSLLGPGNEQYF.

The CDR3 spells CASSQDIGAANEAFF. The CDR3 nucleotides read TGCGCCAGCAGCCAAGATATCGGGGCGGCTAATGAAGCTTTCTTT. The rearrangement links TRBV4-3 to TRBJ1-1; possibly TRBD1 for D (5 bases). The CDR3 length is 15 residues. Germline CDR1 reads LGHNA; CDR2 reads YSLEER. V was trimmed by 0 bases and J by 7 bases, leaving 15 bases between them.

This clonotype was seen a handful of times. The chain uses TRBV9 and TRBJ2-7, with D perhaps TRBD1 (6 bases). The CDR3 covers 13 residues. Trimming stripped 4 bases from V and 3 bases from J, with 11 bases between. The germline V gene encodes CDR1 SGDLS and CDR2 YYNGEE. The CDR3 bases are TGTGCCAGCAGCTCCCTGGACAGCTACGAGCAGTACTTC. It yields the protein CASSSLDSYEQYF.

The chain couples TRBV29-1 to TRBJ2-1; no reliable D call. There are 13 residues in the CDR3. V was pared by 7 bases and J by 4 bases, with 14 bases between. CDR1 and CDR2 from the germline V gene are SQVTM and ANQGSEA. DNA for the CDR3: TGCAGCGGGGTCTGGAACGATTACAATGAGCAGTTCTTC. This sequence encodes CSGVWNDYNEQFF.

The rearrangement joins TRBV2 to TRBJ2-1; D assignment may be TRBD1 or TRBD2 (5 bases each). V lost 6 bases and J 8 bases, leaving 11 bases between the germline ends. The CDR3 length is 12 residues. Germline values: CDR1 SNHLY, CDR2 FYNNEI. CDR3 residues: CASRDGGDEQFF. CDR3 DNA sequence: TGTGCCAGCAGGGATGGGGGTGATGAGCAGTTCTTC.

The chain links TRBV10-3 to TRBJ2-1; 8 bases agree with TRBD2. The J segment lost 0 bases and the V segment lost 10 bases, leaving 5 bases of the junction unmatched. The CDR3 totals 14 residues. Per the germline V gene, CDR1 is ENHRY and CDR2 is SYGVKD. CDR3 residues: CATVAGSSYNEQFF. The CDR3, as DNA: TGTGCCACCGTAGCGGGGAGCTCCTACAATGAGCAGTTCTTC.

This clonotype was recorded only once. The V gene is TRBV2, the J gene TRBJ1-2, with a tentative D call TRBD1 (6 bases). The CDR3 consists of 12 residues. Germline V gives CDR1 SNHLY, CDR2 FYNNEI. Between the trimmed V and J ends, which lost 11 bases and 6 bases, there was a span of 16 bases. Written as DNA, the CDR3 is TGTGCCGTCAACGGGGGGCTCGATGGCTACACCTTC. This codes for CAVNGGLDGYTF.

The chain employs TRBV2 and TRBJ1-5; no definite D call. Germline V gives CDR1 SNHLY, CDR2 FYNNEI. V was shortened by 8 bases and J by 10 bases, with 9 bases between the two germline ends. CDR3 length: 10 residues. The CDR3: CASGVSPQHF. Written as DNA, the CDR3 is TGTGCCAGCGGAGTCAGCCCCCAGCATTTT.

The V call is TRBV20-1, the J call TRBJ1-2; D gene ambiguous. CDR1 is DFQATT, CDR2 SNEGSKA, per germline (reference sequence). The CDR3 has 13 amino acids. V lost 5 bases and J lost 3, with 13 bases in between. The CDR3 DNA sequence: TGCAGTGCTCCGGCTGGGGTGGACTATGGCTACACCTTC. Its translation is CSAPAGVDYGYTF.

The chain is built from TRBV3-1 and TRBJ2-5; no clear D gene. The CDR3 is 12 residues long. V was clipped by 0 bases and J by 6 bases, with 5 bases between them. In germline, CDR1 is LGHDT, CDR2 YNNKEL (reference sequence). The CDR3 DNA sequence: TGTGCCAGCAGCCAAGATAGGCAGACCCAGTACTTC. It translates to CASSQDRQTQYF.

The chain couples TRBV11-2 to TRBJ1-6; TRBD1 agrees at 7 bases. Germline V lookup: CDR1 SGHAT, CDR2 FQNNGV. J gave up 10 bases and V 0 bases, and 6 bases lay outside the gene matches. The CDR3 loop spans 15 amino acids. CDR3 nucleotide sequence: TGTGCCAGCAGCTTAGATGGCAGGGGGGGATCACCCCTCCACTTT. Translated: CASSLDGRGGSPLHF.

The chain has TRBV6-1 and TRBJ2-5; maybe TRBD2 (6 bases). Germline-derived CDR1 and CDR2 are MNHNS and SASEGT. V was cut by 4 bases and J by 5 bases, with 20 bases left in between. CDR3 length: 16 residues. The CDR3 sequence: CASSAAGFFEGETQYF. Here the CDR3 DNA reads TGTGCCAGCAGTGCCGCGGGGTTCTTCGAGGGTGAGACCCAGTACTTC.

The chain carries TRBV7-9 and TRBJ2-1, with D perhaps matching TRBD1 (6 bases). Germline CDR1 and CDR2: SEHNR and FQNEAQ (reference sequence). The CDR3 spans 12 residues. V shed 5 bases and J shed 14 bases, with 16 bases lying between them. The CDR3 reads CASSTPTGSEFF. The CDR3 nucleotides are TGTGCCAGCAGCACCCCCACAGGGTCGGAGTTCTTC.

The V call is TRBV27, the J call TRBJ2-1; TRBD1 matches 8 bases. V gave up 2 bases and J gave up 8 bases; unmatched junction bases: 11. Germline loops: CDR1 MNHEY, CDR2 SMNVEV (reference sequence). CDR3 length: 16 residues. DNA of the CDR3: TGTGCCAGCAGTTTACGGCAGGGGGCGTTAAAATATGAGCAGTTCTTC. Its translation: CASSLRQGALKYEQFF.

This chain links TRBV11-2 with TRBJ1-1; the D gene is possibly TRBD1 (5 bases). Germline V lookup: CDR1 SGHAT, CDR2 FQNNGV. The CDR3 length is 14 residues. V lost 6 bases to trimming and J lost 5 bases, with 16 bases between them. As DNA, the CDR3 is TGTGCCAGCAGGATGGGGCAGGGAATGACTGAAGCTTTCTTT. Residues: CASRMGQGMTEAFF.

The chain's CDR3 is CATSASGGGINEQFF. The CDR3, as DNA: TGTGCCACCAGTGCTAGCGGGGGGGGCATCAATGAGCAGTTCTTC. The rearrangement joins TRBV24-1 to TRBJ2-1; 12 nucleotides agree with TRBD2. The V and J ends lost 5 bases and 6 bases, in that order; junction bases with no gene match: 4. Germline V gene sequence: CDR1 KGHDR, CDR2 SFDVKD. The CDR3 is 15 residues long.

V is TRBV6-2 or TRBV6-3 and J is TRBJ2-7; D not certain. The CDR3 has 12 amino acids. V was trimmed by 6 bases and J by 3 bases, leaving 9 bases between them. Germline values: CDR1 MNHEY, CDR2 SVGEGT. The CDR3 sequence is CASRYPGYEQYF. CDR3 bases: TGTGCCAGCAGGTATCCGGGCTACGAGCAGTACTTC.